These 17 T cell receptor beta chains were all obtained from the same sample, sequenced in a study of spatial heterogeneity in lung cancer. MiXCR, applied by TCRdb to the 5' RACE reads, yields one record per CDR3 protein. The sample records about 38,000 distinct CDR3 sequences, 4% to 6% being singletons. Time point noted: sample taken at primary tumor resection. Unsorted whole RNA samples from tumor, nontumor lung or frozen PBMC were sequenced. The sample here was PBMCs, taken at surgery. These receptor sequences come from a female donor with early-stage non-small cell lung cancer.

This clonotype was detected many times. This chain uses TRBV23-1 with TRBJ2-7; possible D gene TRBD1, 6 bases. TRBV23-1 is assigned to the ORF class and has an uncertain function. Trimming stripped 0 bases from V and 5 bases from J, with 17 bases between. The CDR3 contains 16 residues. The CDR3 nucleotides are TGCGCCAGCAGTCAATCTAGACAGGCGCGGTACCACGAGCAGTACTTC. Residues: CASSQSRQARYHEQYF.

This chain joins TRBV20-1 and TRBJ1-3; D is uncertain. CDR3 length: 13 residues. Germline-derived CDR1 and CDR2 are DFQATT and SNEGSKA (reference sequence). The V end was cut by 6 bases, the J end by 0 bases, with 9 bases between. The CDR3 region is CSALEPSGNTIYF. DNA of the CDR3: TGCAGTGCCCTCGAGCCCTCTGGAAACACCATATATTTT.

This clonotype was counted ten times or more. The chain recombines TRBV12-3 or TRBV12-4 with TRBJ2-3, with 8 nucleotides matching TRBD2. V dropped 5 bases and J dropped 2; count of bases not matched to a gene: 15. This CDR3 is built from 18 residues. The DNA of the CDR3 is TGTGCCAGCAGTGTGGGGCTAGGAGCGGGGGTCGACACAGATACGCAGTATTTT. Amino acid sequence: CASSVGLGAGVDTDTQYF.

This clonotype was observed at least ten times. This chain uses TRBV2 with TRBJ1-5, with D tentatively TRBD1 (5 bases). Trimming took 8 bases from V and 5 from J, leaving 19 bases between them. The CDR3 covers 15 residues. Germline CDR1 reads SNHLY; CDR2 reads FYNNEI. CDR3 sequence (DNA): TGTGCCAGCTCCGGGGGAGGGACCTTATATCAGCCCCAGCATTTT. Its protein is CASSGGGTLYQPQHF.

This clonotype was seen at least ten times. The chain couples TRBV30 to TRBJ2-3; the D is unclear. CDR3 length equals 12 residues. Per germline, CDR1 GTSNPN and CDR2 SVGIG (reference sequence). V was clipped by 7 bases and J by 6 bases, with 14 bases between them. The CDR3 bases are TGTGCCTCCCAAGGATTTGCCGATACGCAGTATTTT. Translation: CASQGFADTQYF.

This chain joins TRBV24-1 and TRBJ2-5; TRBD1 might be the D (6 bases). The CDR3 runs 14 residues. Germline CDR1 is KGHDR and CDR2 is SFDVKD. Trimming cost V 1 base and J 5 bases, with 10 bases left between them. CDR3 in DNA: TGTGCCACCAGTGATTTCGGGGACACCGAGACCCAGTACTTC. Translation: CATSDFGDTETQYF.

This rearrangement joins TRBV20-1 to TRBJ2-3; D unresolved. CDR3 length equals 12 residues. Germline values: CDR1 DFQATT, CDR2 SNEGSKA (reference sequence). Trimming pared 6 bases from V and 5 bases from J, leaving 12 bases between. The CDR3 region has the DNA TGCAGTGCGCAGTTAGCAAGAGATACGCAGTATTTT. This encodes CSAQLARDTQYF.

This clonotype was recorded many times. The chain recombines TRBV3-1 with TRBJ2-1; TRBD2 matches 7 bases. Trimming removed 1 base from V and 9 bases from J; junction bases left unmatched: 9. Germline CDR1 and CDR2: LGHDT and YNNKEL (reference sequence). The CDR3 has 15 amino acids. DNA for the CDR3: TGTGCCAGCAGCCAAGTGGCGGGGGAAGGAGGTGAGCAGTTCTTC. Its translation is CASSQVAGEGGEQFF.

Only a few counts were recorded for this clonotype. V gene TRBV5-6 combines with J gene TRBJ1-3; D not resolved. The CDR3 extends over 13 amino acids. The V and J ends lost 2 bases and 7 bases respectively, with 10 bases between them. Per the germline V gene, CDR1 is SGHDT and CDR2 is YYEEEE. The CDR3 protein is CASSFVSSNTIYF. The CDR3, as DNA: TGTGCCAGCAGCTTCGTATCTAGTAACACCATATATTTT.

This clonotype was counted many times. The V and J genes are TRBV2 and TRBJ1-5, with D uncertain. The V gene lost 4 bases and the J gene lost 6 bases, with 4 bases spanning the gap. The length of the CDR3 is 11 residues. Germline V gene lookup returns CDR1 SNHLY and CDR2 FYNNEI. The CDR3 nucleotides read TGTGCCAGCAGTGCAAGTCAGCCCCAGCATTTT. Translating gives CASSASQPQHF.

Ten or more counts support this clonotype. The chain recombines TRBV9 with TRBJ1-1, with 7 bases aligning to TRBD1. J lost 1 base, V lost 1 base, and 16 bases had no gene match. Germline V lookup: CDR1 SGDLS, CDR2 YYNGEE. CDR3 length equals 19 residues. The CDR3 nucleotides read TGTGCCAGCAGCGTATCCGATCCGGGACAGCTAGATCAGAACACTGAAGCTTTCTTT. Its protein product is CASSVSDPGQLDQNTEAFF.

The chain joins TRBV24-1 to TRBJ2-7, with a possible D match to TRBD1 (6 bases). Deletions cut 1 base from V and 5 bases from J, with 14 bases between. CDR1 is KGHDR and CDR2 is SFDVKD in the germline V gene. The CDR3 is 15 amino acids. CDR3 region: CATSDFIRGRDEQYF. CDR3 nucleotide sequence: TGTGCCACCAGTGATTTTATCAGGGGAAGGGACGAGCAGTACTTC.

The chain combines TRBV3-1 with TRBJ2-5; 7 bases match TRBD2. The germline gives CDR1 LGHDT, CDR2 YNNKEL (reference sequence). With 3 bases clipped from V and 3 bases from J, the junction kept 7 bases outside the gene matches. The CDR3 runs to 15 residues. CDR3 DNA: TGTGCCAGCAGCCACTACTCTAGCGGTGAAGAGACCCAGTACTTC. This translates into CASSHYSSGEETQYF.

This clonotype was counted between two and nine times. The rearrangement links TRBV18 to TRBJ1-4; D not resolved. The germline gives CDR1 KGHSH, CDR2 LQKENI. The CDR3 extends over 12 amino acids. Trimming shortened V by 1 base and J by 7 bases, and 4 bases separated the two germline ends. CDR3 loop: CASSPLGEKLFF. The CDR3 nucleotides are TGTGCCAGCTCACCACTCGGTGAAAAACTGTTTTTT.

This clonotype was detected many times. The V gene is TRBV5-4, the J gene TRBJ1-2; no definite D call. The CDR3 has 16 amino acids. V was trimmed by 0 bases and J by 0 bases, leaving 12 bases between them. Germline CDR1 and CDR2: SGHNT and YYREEE (reference sequence). In DNA form, the CDR3 reads TGTGCCAGCAGCTTGGTTGGTAGAACACCTAACTATGGCTACACCTTC. Its protein is CASSLVGRTPNYGYTF.

The chain couples TRBV28 to TRBJ1-2, with 9 nucleotides matching TRBD1. The J segment lost 5 bases and the V segment lost 9 bases, leaving 4 bases of the junction unmatched. Looked up from germline, CDR1 is MDHEN and CDR2 is SYDVKM. This CDR3 has 12 amino acids. This chain's CDR3 is CASSGTGYGYTF. The CDR3 nucleotides read TGTGCCAGTTCCGGGACAGGGTATGGCTACACCTTC.

This clonotype was counted a single time. The gene calls are TRBV12-3 or TRBV12-4 and TRBJ1-1, with TRBD1 matching over 7 bases. The CDR3 spans 14 residues. Unmatched junction bases numbered 6, after V lost 7 bases and J lost 1 base. The CDR3: CASTLQGRNTEAFF. DNA for the CDR3: TGTGCCAGCACCCTACAGGGGCGGAACACTGAAGCTTTCTTT.